This paragraph covers one T cell receptor (beta chain) sequence. There are many counts of this clonotype. Its target antigen remains unknown. Per-nucleotide qualities are absent, and no much larger clonotype sits a single base away. The data stem from a study of CDR3 diversity in severe acne (dated by TCRdb to between 2018 and 2021). To prepare the library, PCR was applied. The run used an Illumina HiSeq 2000. Starting from the raw public reads, TCRdb applied fastp trimming at Q25, assembled clones with MiXCR and retained in-frame beta chains. For every CDR3 protein sequence, its rows merge into one entry that carries the most common genes and DNA. Recorded for this sample are some 84,000 distinct CDR3 sequences; 51% of them occurred a single time. In total, the top ten clones hold over 11% of the sample. Here V drops 7 bases and J drops 4 bases, and the junction holds 4 bases not matched to any gene. Reading from cysteine to phenylalanine, the CDR3 counts 13 amino acids. Only the CDR3 part of the read is kept: 39 bases, read in frame from the first base. Looking up the germline V gene (reference sequence) yields CDR1 LNHDA and CDR2 SQIVND.

The clonotype comes from a male donor in good health, without acne. Sequenced: blood. This chain is built from TRBV19 and TRBJ2-1, and 7 junctional nucleotides match TRBD2. The CDR3 region has the sequence CASMGGMYNEQFF. In nucleotide form, the sequence is TGTGCCAGTATGGGGGGGATGTACAATGAGCAGTTCTTC.